One sample yielded the 32 T cell receptor beta chains listed below, sequenced in a study of early T cells in non-severe SARS-CoV-2 infection. TCRdb fed the 5' RACE reads into MiXCR, producing one record per CDR3 protein. The repertoire includes about 33,000 distinct CDR3 sequences, under 6% of them detected once, and roughly 14% sits in the top ten. Sequenced input: whole blood. All receptors come from an adult who was a healthcare worker with PCR-confirmed SARS-CoV-2 infection or an uninfected control (not recorded which).

This clonotype was detected ten times or more. The genes are TRBV7-6 and TRBJ2-6; no definite D call. The germline gives CDR1 SGHVS, CDR2 FNYEAQ. The CDR3 is made up of 17 amino acids. V dropped 1 base and J dropped 0 bases, with 10 bases sitting between them. CDR3 nucleotides: TGTGCCAGCAGCTTAGACAGACCAAGCTCTGGGGCCAACGTCCTGACTTTC. It specifies CASSLDRPSSGANVLTF.

This clonotype was picked up many times. The chain employs TRBV19 and TRBJ2-5; 8 bases are a match to TRBD2. The CDR3 is 14 residues long. Looked up from germline, CDR1 is LNHDA and CDR2 is SQIVND (reference sequence). V lost 3 bases, J lost 7 bases, and 7 bases stayed unmatched. The CDR3 protein is CASSIANAGGTQYF. Written as DNA, the CDR3 is TGTGCCAGTAGTATCGCCAACGCGGGGGGGACCCAGTACTTC. Together with reference TRBV19 and TRBJ2-5, the CDR3 gives the full variable domain: DGGITQSPKYLFRKEGQNVTLSCEQNLNHDAMYWYRQDPGQGLRLIYYSQIVNDFQKGDIAEGYSVSREKKESFPLTVTSAQKNPTAFYLCASSIANAGGTQYFGPGTRLLVL.

This clonotype was seen at least ten times. The CDR3 loop is CSARQNKGNSPLHF. The CDR3 DNA reads as TGCAGTGCTAGACAGAACAAGGGCAATTCACCCCTCCACTTT. This chain connects TRBV20-1 to TRBJ1-6; D uncertain. V gave up 2 bases and J gave up 7 bases, with 12 bases separating them. CDR3 size: 14 residues. The germline gives CDR1 DFQATT, CDR2 SNEGSKA (reference sequence).

This clonotype was recorded at least ten times. The rearrangement joins TRBV11-2 to TRBJ1-2; D possibly corresponds to TRBD1 (5 bases). CDR3 length: 13 residues. Per the germline V gene, CDR1 is SGHAT and CDR2 is FQNNGV. V was clipped by 0 bases and J by 5 bases, with 7 bases between them. Here the CDR3 reads CASSLEGAYGYTF. CDR3 sequence (DNA): TGTGCCAGCAGCTTAGAAGGGGCATATGGCTACACCTTC.

The V call is TRBV12-3 or TRBV12-4, the J call TRBJ2-1, with D perhaps matching TRBD2 (7 bases). The germline V and J ends were trimmed by 3 bases and 10 bases, with 13 bases remaining between them. The CDR3 has 13 residues. CDR3 DNA: TGTGCCAGCAGTTTGGGGGGGGCCCGGGAGCAGTTCTTC. It is translated as CASSLGGAREQFF.

This clonotype appeared a few times. The V and J genes are TRBV29-1 and TRBJ1-1; no reliable D call. The CDR3 sequence is 13 residues long. Trimming took off 1 base at V and 2 bases at J, with 8 bases between the two ends. The germline gives CDR1 SQVTM, CDR2 ANQGSEA. CDR3 amino acids: CSVEVVSNTEAFF. In nucleotides, the CDR3 is TGCAGCGTTGAAGTAGTCAGTAACACTGAAGCTTTCTTT.

This clonotype was seen a few times. The rearrangement joins TRBV18 to TRBJ2-3, with D perhaps matching TRBD1 (6 bases). This CDR3 spans 13 amino acids. CDR1 is KGHSH, CDR2 LQKENI, per germline. Trimming took off 4 bases at V and 3 bases at J, with 8 bases between the two ends. The CDR3 sequence: CASSQGQTDTQYF. In DNA form, the CDR3 reads TGTGCCAGCTCACAAGGACAGACAGATACGCAGTATTTT.

This clonotype has a count of ten or more. In DNA, the CDR3 is TGTGCCAGCAGCCAATTCCGGGACGGGGCCAACGTCCTGACTTTC. Its protein is CASSQFRDGANVLTF. The chain employs TRBV3-1 and TRBJ2-6; D possibly uses TRBD1 or TRBD2 (5 bases each). The CDR3 runs to 15 residues. CDR1 and CDR2 from the germline V gene are LGHDT and YNNKEL (reference sequence). V lost 2 bases and J lost 4, with 9 bases in between. The whole variable domain, remainder taken from reference TRBV3-1 and TRBJ2-6, is DTAVSQTPKYLVTQMGNDKSIKCEQNLGHDTMYWYKQDSKKFLKIMFSYNNKELIINETVPNRFSPKSPDKAHLNLHINSLELGDSAVYFCASSQFRDGANVLTFGAGSRLTVL.

This clonotype was detected a few times. The gene calls are TRBV20-1 and TRBJ2-7, with TRBD1 matching 10 bases. There are 13 residues in the CDR3. The V gene end was trimmed by 3 bases and the J gene end by 3 bases; junction bases not matched to a gene: 2. Germline values: CDR1 DFQATT, CDR2 SNEGSKA (reference sequence). The CDR3 bases are TGCAGTGCTAGTCGGACAGGGGGCTACGAGCAGTACTTC. Amino acid sequence: CSASRTGGYEQYF.

This clonotype was detected a few times. This chain links TRBV7-3 with TRBJ1-1, with TRBD1 as a possible D gene (5 bases). The CDR3 is 13 amino acids. V lost 5 bases and J lost 1, with 8 bases in between. The V gene's germline CDR1 is SGHTA and CDR2 FQGTGA. The CDR3 sequence is CASSRGQNTEAFF. The CDR3 coding sequence is TGTGCCAGCAGCCGCGGACAGAACACTGAAGCTTTCTTT.

This clonotype was recorded a few times. The rearrangement links TRBV6-2 or TRBV6-3 to TRBJ2-7; no clear D. The CDR3 extends over 13 amino acids. CDR1 and CDR2 from the germline V gene are MNHEY and SVGEGT. V lost 4 bases to trimming and J lost 9 bases, with 16 bases between them. The CDR3 DNA is TGTGCCAGCAGTTCCCAGGTCTACGGTTGGCAGTACTTC. This translates into CASSSQVYGWQYF.

This clonotype was seen many times. The DNA of the CDR3 is TGCGCCAGCAGCCTAAGGACAGGGGGGGACTATGGCTACACCTTC. This sequence encodes CASSLRTGGDYGYTF. The V gene is TRBV4-1, the J gene TRBJ1-2; 10 bases fit TRBD1. The CDR3 is 15 amino acids. Germline V gene sequence: CDR1 MGHRA, CDR2 YSYEKL. V lost 4 bases and J lost 3; bases outside the gene matches: 5.

This clonotype was detected ten times or more. The chain has TRBV12-3 or TRBV12-4 and TRBJ1-2; D is uncertain. The CDR3 contains 13 residues. The germline V and J ends were trimmed by 6 bases and 4 bases, with 12 bases remaining between them. For the CDR3, the DNA is TGTGCCAGCAGCCCATTGGCTGGCTATGGCTACACCTTC. Its protein is CASSPLAGYGYTF.

This clonotype appeared a few times. This chain connects TRBV5-1 to TRBJ2-1; D is uncertain. The CDR3 has 12 residues. Germline loops: CDR1 SGHRS, CDR2 YFSETQ. V dropped 2 bases and J dropped 7 bases, with 7 bases sitting between them. For the CDR3, the DNA is TGCGCCAGCAGCTTACTCAGAAATGAGCAGTTCTTC. It specifies CASSLLRNEQFF.

This clonotype was seen only a few times. This rearrangement joins TRBV15 to TRBJ1-1, with D hard to call. V was pared by 0 bases and J by 5 bases, with 16 bases between. Germline CDR1 reads LNHNV; CDR2 reads YYDKDF (reference sequence). The CDR3 loop spans 16 amino acids. This chain's CDR3 is CATSRDIVLGGTEAFF. The DNA of the CDR3 is TGTGCCACCAGCAGAGATATAGTGTTGGGCGGGACTGAAGCTTTCTTT.

J is TRBJ2-7 and V is TRBV4-2, with 8 bases that match TRBD2. The CDR3 sequence is 19 residues long. The V segment lost 5 bases and the J segment 0 bases; nucleotides outside the gene matches: 18. Germline lookup yields CDR1 LGHNA and CDR2 YNFKEQ. The CDR3 protein is CASSTRLKAGVLSSYEQYF. The CDR3 nucleotides are TGTGCCAGCAGCACCCGCCTGAAAGCGGGGGTTCTCAGCTCCTACGAGCAGTACTTC.

This clonotype has more than one count but fewer than ten. The rearrangement joins TRBV4-3 to TRBJ2-4; possibly TRBD1 for D (7 bases). The V gene lost 1 base and the J gene lost 9 bases, with 10 bases spanning the gap. The germline gives CDR1 LGHNA, CDR2 YSLEER. The CDR3 sequence is 13 residues long. This CDR3 reads CASSQGRGRIQYF. DNA of the CDR3: TGCGCCAGCAGCCAAGGGAGGGGGCGCATTCAGTACTTC.

This clonotype was seen a few times. V is TRBV7-9 and J is TRBJ2-1; the D call may be TRBD1 or TRBD2 (5 bases each). Trimming pared 1 base from V and 13 bases from J, leaving 17 bases between. The CDR3 is made up of 14 amino acids. Germline lookup yields CDR1 SEHNR and CDR2 FQNEAQ (reference sequence). Written as DNA, the CDR3 is TGTGCCAGCAGCTTAGACGCCGGGACCGAGATACAGTTCTTC. Its protein product is CASSLDAGTEIQFF.

The V gene is TRBV9, the J gene TRBJ2-7; unclear D gene. Deletions cut 0 bases from V and 0 bases from J, with 10 bases between. The length of the CDR3 is 15 residues. CDR1 and CDR2 from the germline V gene are SGDLS and YYNGEE. The CDR3 here is CASSVGSSSSYEQYF. The CDR3, as DNA: TGTGCCAGCAGCGTAGGGTCATCTAGCTCCTACGAGCAGTACTTC.

This clonotype was detected many times. J is TRBJ2-3 and V is TRBV9; 10 bases are shared with TRBD2. Germline V gene sequence: CDR1 SGDLS, CDR2 YYNGEE. The V gene end was trimmed by 0 bases and the J gene end by 5 bases; junction bases not matched to a gene: 9. The CDR3 runs to 17 residues. The CDR3, as DNA: TGTGCCAGCAGCGTAGACCCTAGCGGGGGTGCTGTAGATACGCAGTATTTT. Its protein is CASSVDPSGGAVDTQYF.

This clonotype was observed a few times. This rearrangement joins TRBV18 to TRBJ2-5; D ambiguous. This CDR3 is 16 amino acids long. With 0 bases removed from V and 3 bases from J, the gap between germline ends came to 14 bases. The germline gives CDR1 KGHSH, CDR2 LQKENI. The CDR3 loop reads CASSPPSAVIEETQYF. CDR3 DNA sequence: TGTGCCAGCTCACCACCCTCAGCAGTCATCGAAGAGACCCAGTACTTC.

The sample holds many counts of this clonotype. The rearrangement uses TRBV6-6 and TRBJ1-5; D perhaps matches TRBD1 (6 bases). The V end was cut by 4 bases, the J end by 4 bases, with 17 bases between. Germline CDR1 is MNHNY and CDR2 is SVGAGI (reference sequence). The CDR3 has 16 amino acids. The CDR3 coding sequence is TGTGCCAGCAGTTCTCGGGCAGGGGCCTTTAATCAGCCCCAGCATTTT. Translated: CASSSRAGAFNQPQHF.

The V and J genes are TRBV14 and TRBJ2-1; the match to TRBD2 covers 8 bases. The CDR3 sequence is 13 residues long. Germline V gives CDR1 SGHDN, CDR2 FVKESK. The J segment lost 9 bases and the V segment lost 4 bases, leaving 5 bases of the junction unmatched. In DNA, the CDR3 is TGTGCCAGCAGCCCCGGACTAGCCGCTGAGCAGTTCTTC. This translates into CASSPGLAAEQFF.

The chain is built from TRBV12-3 or TRBV12-4 and TRBJ1-5; no clear D gene. V lost 3 bases and J 3 bases, leaving 6 bases between the germline ends. The CDR3 loop spans 13 amino acids. Here the CDR3 reads CASSLALNQPQHF. In DNA, the CDR3 is TGTGCCAGCAGTTTGGCCCTCAATCAGCCCCAGCATTTT.

This clonotype was picked up many times. The genes are TRBV29-1 and TRBJ1-1, with 7 bases fitting TRBD1. The V gene's germline CDR1 is SQVTM and CDR2 ANQGSEA. The CDR3 runs to 12 residues. J gave up 3 bases and V 6 bases, and 4 bases lay outside the gene matches. CDR3 in DNA: TGCAGCGTGAACAGGGGCTACACTGAAGCTTTCTTT. It is translated as CSVNRGYTEAFF. The whole variable domain, filled in from reference TRBV29-1 and TRBJ1-1, reads SAVISQKPSRDICQRGTSLTIQCQVDSQVTMMFWYRQQPGQSLTLIATANQGSEATYESGFVIDKFPISRPNLTFSTLTVSNMSPEDSSIYLCSVNRGYTEAFFGQGTRLTVV.

This clonotype was counted many times. V is TRBV12-5 and J is TRBJ2-1; maybe TRBD2 (6 bases). V was clipped by 7 bases and J by 4 bases, with 14 bases between them. Germline V gives CDR1 LGHNT, CDR2 FRNRAP. The CDR3 is made up of 14 amino acids. In nucleotides, the CDR3 is TGTGCTAGTGTCGCGGAGGGCTTGTACAATGAGCAGTTCTTC. Protein: CASVAEGLYNEQFF.

This clonotype occurred many times. V is TRBV11-1 and J is TRBJ2-3; maybe TRBD1 (6 bases). Trimming removed 6 bases at V and 6 bases at J, with 13 bases between. The germline CDR1 and CDR2 sequences are SGHAT and FQDESV (reference sequence). There are 13 residues in the CDR3. In nucleotides, the CDR3 is TGTGCCAGCAGGTCGACAGGTGCGGATACGCAGTATTTT. This codes for CASRSTGADTQYF.

This clonotype was picked up many times. The V gene is TRBV29-1, the J gene TRBJ2-7; D remains ambiguous. Germline CDR1 is SQVTM and CDR2 is ANQGSEA. The V end lost 5 bases, the J end lost 2 bases, and 7 bases lay between the germline ends. The length of the CDR3 is 11 residues. This CDR3 is CSVRQAYEQYF. As DNA, the CDR3 is TGCAGCGTTCGGCAGGCCTACGAGCAGTACTTC.

In its sample, this clonotype was seen a few times. The chain uses TRBV28 and TRBJ1-2; D uncertain. Germline V gene data show CDR1 as MDHEN and CDR2 as SYDVKM. V gave up 5 bases and J gave up 4 bases, with 17 bases separating them. This CDR3 comprises 15 residues. The CDR3 DNA reads as TGTGCCAGCAGTGCCCCCCGGCGGGCCATCTATGGCTACACCTTC. It is translated as CASSAPRRAIYGYTF.

The V gene is TRBV7-3, the J gene TRBJ1-6, with D maybe TRBD1 (5 bases). The CDR3 is 15 residues long. Trimming removed 2 bases at V and 8 bases at J, with 13 bases between. Germline-derived CDR1 and CDR2 are SGHTA and FQGTGA. The CDR3 loop is CASSLYGGFYSPLHF. Written as DNA, the CDR3 is TGTGCCAGCAGCTTATACGGGGGATTTTATTCACCCCTCCACTTT.

The chain joins TRBV28 to TRBJ2-1; D is tentatively TRBD1 or TRBD2 (6 bases each). The CDR3 sequence is 14 residues long. V was shortened by 2 bases and J by 4 bases, with 9 bases between the two germline ends. In germline, CDR1 is MDHEN, CDR2 SYDVKM. CDR3 residues: CASSLAGQYNEQFF. CDR3 DNA sequence: TGTGCCAGCAGTTTAGCGGGACAATACAATGAGCAGTTCTTC.

This clonotype was seen repeatedly, ten times or more. The chain combines TRBV15 with TRBJ2-3; D remains unclear. Germline CDR1 is LNHNV and CDR2 is YYDKDF (reference sequence). V was clipped by 3 bases and J by 0 bases, with 13 bases between them. The CDR3 extends over 16 amino acids. The CDR3 region has the DNA TGTGCCACCAGCAGGACCCCTTCGTTGAGCACAGATACGCAGTATTTT. Translated: CATSRTPSLSTDTQYF. The variable domain in full, with the rest retrieved from reference TRBV15 and TRBJ2-3, is DAMVIQNPRYQVTQFGKPVTLSCSQTLNHNVMYWYQQKSSQAPKLLFHYYDKDFNNEADTPDNFQSRRPNTSFCFLDIRSPGLGDTAMYLCATSRTPSLSTDTQYFGPGTRLTVL.